This T cell receptor (beta chain) was observed in a study of graft-versus-host responses after intestinal transplantation. About the research overall: Among the recipients, transplants were multivisceral, liver-intestinal, or isolated intestinal. Once they had received anti-thymocyte globulin induction, all recipients took tacrolimus and steroids for around three years. Study results and caveats: Peak GvH clone levels in circulation were associated with early post-transplant HvG declines.

TCRdb keeps only in-frame clones here, not all; method: immunoSEQ multiplex PCR. The repertoire holds some 76,000 clones, with 80% to 90% as singletons. The sample holds one count of this clone. Antigen: not known. With 0 bases clipped from V and 9 bases from J, the junction kept 10 bases outside the gene matches. Germline V CDR1 and CDR2: MGHRA, YSYEKL. The CDR3 totals 15 residues. The source of this sequence is a human donor who was the organ donor for an intestinal transplant. Source: unstimulated CD8+ T cells sorted from spleen or lymph node cells, taken before transplant. V and J are TRBV4-1 and TRBJ2-7, with 8 bases lining up with TRBD2. CDR3 loop: CASSQDRSGGNVQYF. CDR3 DNA sequence: TGCGCCAGCAGCCAAGATAGAAGCGGGGGTAATGTGCAGTACTTC.